Detailed here is one TCR beta chain. The clone's antigen remains unknown. Qualities for individual bases were not recorded, and no much larger clone is one base off. This entry belongs to a study of T cell changes during pregnancy in multiple sclerosis (dated by TCRdb to between 2018 and 2021). General notes on the study: In women with multiple sclerosis, the researchers looked at how the T cell repertoire shifted as pregnancy progressed.

Receptor libraries were prepared by the immunoSEQ multiplex PCR assay. This immuneACCESS table, as held by TCRdb, lists in-frame sequences with V and J called but not all clones. Of the missing ones, under half trace to an unresolved V gene in checked studies; the others have no known cause. The sample data list some 40,000 clones, and about 90% of these were observed just once. Of the sample, 0.7% to 1% is held by the ten largest clones. The sequence came from a female donor with multiple sclerosis, enrolled in a pregnancy study. The starting material was CD4+ T cells from peripheral blood mononuclear cells, obtained in the third trimester of pregnancy.

The DNA is as follows: TGTGCCAGCAGTTTTAGCGGGAGCCGCCCCGCGGATACGCAGTATTTT. Its translation is CASSFSGSRPADTQYF. The chain links TRBV7-2 with TRBJ2-3, and 9 bases in between align with TRBD2. The CDR3, cysteine through phenylalanine, is 16 amino acids long. The only DNA kept is the CDR3, 48 bases in frame from the first base. V ends up 6 bases short and J 6 bases short, with an unmatched junction base count of 13. Taken from the germline V gene, the CDR1 and CDR2 loops are SGHTA and FQGNSA.